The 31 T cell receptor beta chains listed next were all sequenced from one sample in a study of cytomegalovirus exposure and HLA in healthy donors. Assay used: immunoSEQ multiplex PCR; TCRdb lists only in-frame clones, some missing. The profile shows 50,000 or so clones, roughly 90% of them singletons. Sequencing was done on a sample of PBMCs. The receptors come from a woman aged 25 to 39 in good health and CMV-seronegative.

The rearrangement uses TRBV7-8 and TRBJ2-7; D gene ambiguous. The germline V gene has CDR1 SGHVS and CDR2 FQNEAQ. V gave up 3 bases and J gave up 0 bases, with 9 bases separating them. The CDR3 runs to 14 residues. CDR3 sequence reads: CASSFVLRSYEQYF. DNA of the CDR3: TGTGCCAGCAGCTTTGTCCTACGCTCCTACGAGCAGTACTTC. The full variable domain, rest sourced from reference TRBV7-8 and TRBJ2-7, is GAGVSQSPRYKVAKRGQDVALRCDPISGHVSLFWYQQALGQGPEFLTYFQNEAQLDKSGLPSDRFFAERPEGSVSTLKIQRTQQEDSAVYLCASSFVLRSYEQYFGPGTRLTVT.

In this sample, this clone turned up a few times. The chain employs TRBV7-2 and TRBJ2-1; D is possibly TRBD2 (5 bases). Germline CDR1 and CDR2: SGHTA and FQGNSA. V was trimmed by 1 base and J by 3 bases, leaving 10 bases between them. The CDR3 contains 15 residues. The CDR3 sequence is CASSLDPSGYNEQFF. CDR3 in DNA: TGTGCCAGCAGCTTAGACCCCAGCGGCTACAATGAGCAGTTCTTC.

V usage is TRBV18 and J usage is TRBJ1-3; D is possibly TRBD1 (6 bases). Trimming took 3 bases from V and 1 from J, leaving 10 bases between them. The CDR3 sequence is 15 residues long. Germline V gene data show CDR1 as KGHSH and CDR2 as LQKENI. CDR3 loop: CASSPSDRSGNTIYF. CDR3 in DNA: TGTGCCAGCTCACCGTCCGACAGGTCTGGAAACACCATATATTTT. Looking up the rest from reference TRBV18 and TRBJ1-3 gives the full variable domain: NAGVMQNPRHLVRRRGQEARLRCSPMKGHSHVYWYRQLPEEGLKFMVYLQKENIIDESGMPKERFSAEFPKEGPSILRIQQVVRGDSAAYFCASSPSDRSGNTIYFGEGSWLTVV.

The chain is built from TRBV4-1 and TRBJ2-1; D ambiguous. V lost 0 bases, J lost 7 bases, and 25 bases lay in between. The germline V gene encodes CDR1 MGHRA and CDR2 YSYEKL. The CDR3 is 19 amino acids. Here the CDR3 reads CASSQERMRYESQLNEQFF. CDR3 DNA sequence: TGCGCCAGCAGCCAAGAAAGAATGCGCTATGAGTCCCAACTGAATGAGCAGTTCTTC.

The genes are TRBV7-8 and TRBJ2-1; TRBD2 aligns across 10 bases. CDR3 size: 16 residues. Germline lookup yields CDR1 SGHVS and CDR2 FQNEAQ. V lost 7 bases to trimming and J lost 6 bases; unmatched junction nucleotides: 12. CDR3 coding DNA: TGTGCCAGCACCCCTTCGCGACTAGCGGGTACCAATGAGCAGTTCTTC. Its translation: CASTPSRLAGTNEQFF.

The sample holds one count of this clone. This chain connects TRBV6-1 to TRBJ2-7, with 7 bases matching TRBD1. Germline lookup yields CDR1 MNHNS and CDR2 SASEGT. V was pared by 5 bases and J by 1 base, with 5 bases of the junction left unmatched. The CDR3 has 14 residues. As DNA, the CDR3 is TGTGCCAGCAGTACCAGGACAGGATCCTACGAGCAGTACTTC. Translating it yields CASSTRTGSYEQYF.

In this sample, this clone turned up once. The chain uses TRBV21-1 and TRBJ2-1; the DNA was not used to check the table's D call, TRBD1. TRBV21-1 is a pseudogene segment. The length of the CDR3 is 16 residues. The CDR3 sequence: CASSSNFGTAYNEQFF. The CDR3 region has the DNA TGTGCCAGCAGCAGTAACTTCGGGACAGCTTACAATGAGCAGTTCTTC.

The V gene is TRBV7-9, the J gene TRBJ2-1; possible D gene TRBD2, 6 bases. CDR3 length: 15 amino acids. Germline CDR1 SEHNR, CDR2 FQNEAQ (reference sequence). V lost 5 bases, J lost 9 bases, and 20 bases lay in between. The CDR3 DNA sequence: TGTGCCAGCAGCCTCCTAGAGGGGAGGTACGGTGAGCAGTTCTTC. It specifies CASSLLEGRYGEQFF.

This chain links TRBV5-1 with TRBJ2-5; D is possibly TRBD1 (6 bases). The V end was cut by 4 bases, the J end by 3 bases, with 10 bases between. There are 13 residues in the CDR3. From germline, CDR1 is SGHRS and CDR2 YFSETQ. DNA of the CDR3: TGCGCCAGCAGCCATGGACAGAAAGAGACCCAGTACTTC. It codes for CASSHGQKETQYF.

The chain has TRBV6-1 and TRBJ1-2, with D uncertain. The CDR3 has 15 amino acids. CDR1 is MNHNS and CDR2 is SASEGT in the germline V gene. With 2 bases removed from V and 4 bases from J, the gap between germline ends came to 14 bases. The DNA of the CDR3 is TGTGCCAGCAGTGAATCGTCTTACACGCCCTATGGCTACACCTTC. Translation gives CASSESSYTPYGYTF.

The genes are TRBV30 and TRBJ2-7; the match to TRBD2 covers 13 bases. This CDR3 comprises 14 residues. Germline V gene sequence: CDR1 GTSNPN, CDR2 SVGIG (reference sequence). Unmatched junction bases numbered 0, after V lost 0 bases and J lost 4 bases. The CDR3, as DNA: TGTGCCTGGAGTGTACTAGCGGGAGGGTACGAGCAGTACTTC. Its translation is CAWSVLAGGYEQYF.

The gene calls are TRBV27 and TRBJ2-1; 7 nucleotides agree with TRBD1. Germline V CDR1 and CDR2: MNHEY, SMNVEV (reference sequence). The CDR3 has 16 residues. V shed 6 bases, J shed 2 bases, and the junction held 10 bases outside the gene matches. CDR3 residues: CASSQETGQPYNEQFF. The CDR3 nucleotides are TGTGCCAGCAGCCAAGAAACGGGACAGCCCTACAATGAGCAGTTCTTC.

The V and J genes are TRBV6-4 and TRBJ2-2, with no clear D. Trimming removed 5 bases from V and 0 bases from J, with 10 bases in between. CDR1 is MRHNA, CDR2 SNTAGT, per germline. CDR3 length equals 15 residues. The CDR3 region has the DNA TGTGCCAGCAGTTACATGAGGACGAACACCGGGGAGCTGTTTTTT. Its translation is CASSYMRTNTGELFF.

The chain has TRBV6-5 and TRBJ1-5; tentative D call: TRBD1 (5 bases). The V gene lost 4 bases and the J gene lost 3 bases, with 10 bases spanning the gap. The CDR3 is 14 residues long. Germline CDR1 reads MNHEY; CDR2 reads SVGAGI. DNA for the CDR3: TGTGCCAGCAGTTCCCCGGGACTCAATCAGCCCCAGCATTTT. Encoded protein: CASSSPGLNQPQHF.

CDR3 sequence: CASRQGLSPYEQYF. In DNA form, the CDR3 reads TGTGCCAGCAGGCAGGGACTTAGCCCCTACGAGCAGTACTTC. V is TRBV27 and J is TRBJ2-7, with D possibly matching TRBD2 (6 bases). The V end was cut by 6 bases, the J end by 2 bases, with 14 bases between. The CDR3 spans 14 residues. The V gene's germline CDR1 is MNHEY and CDR2 SMNVEV (reference sequence).

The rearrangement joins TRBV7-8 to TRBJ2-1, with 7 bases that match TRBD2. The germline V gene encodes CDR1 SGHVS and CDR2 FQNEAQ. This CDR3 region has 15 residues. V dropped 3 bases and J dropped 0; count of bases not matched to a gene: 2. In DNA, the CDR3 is TGTGCCAGCAGCTTCCAGCGGGACTCCTACAATGAGCAGTTCTTC. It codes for CASSFQRDSYNEQFF.

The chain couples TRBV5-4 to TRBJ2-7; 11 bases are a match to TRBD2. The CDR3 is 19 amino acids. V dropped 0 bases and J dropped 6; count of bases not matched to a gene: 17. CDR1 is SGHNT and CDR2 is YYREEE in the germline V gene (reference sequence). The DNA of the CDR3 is TGTGCCAGCAGCTTGGCTTTGACTAGCGGGACCGATTTTTTGAGCGAGCAGTACTTC. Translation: CASSLALTSGTDFLSEQYF.

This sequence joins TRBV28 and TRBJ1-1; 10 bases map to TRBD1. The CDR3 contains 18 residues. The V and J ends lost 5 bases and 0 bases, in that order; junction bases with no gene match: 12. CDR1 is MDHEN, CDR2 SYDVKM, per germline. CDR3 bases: TGTGCCAGCAGTCCCGACAGGGGGCGCTTTGGTGTGAACACTGAAGCTTTCTTT. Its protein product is CASSPDRGRFGVNTEAFF.

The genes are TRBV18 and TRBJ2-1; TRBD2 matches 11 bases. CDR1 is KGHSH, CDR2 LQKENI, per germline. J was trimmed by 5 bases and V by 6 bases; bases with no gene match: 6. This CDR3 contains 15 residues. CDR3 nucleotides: TGTGCCAGCTCCCCGGGGACTAGCGGTCACAATGAGCAGTTCTTC. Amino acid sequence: CASSPGTSGHNEQFF. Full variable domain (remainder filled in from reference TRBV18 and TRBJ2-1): NAGVMQNPRHLVRRRGQEARLRCSPMKGHSHVYWYRQLPEEGLKFMVYLQKENIIDESGMPKERFSAEFPKEGPSILRIQQVVRGDSAAYFCASSPGTSGHNEQFFGPGTRLTVL.

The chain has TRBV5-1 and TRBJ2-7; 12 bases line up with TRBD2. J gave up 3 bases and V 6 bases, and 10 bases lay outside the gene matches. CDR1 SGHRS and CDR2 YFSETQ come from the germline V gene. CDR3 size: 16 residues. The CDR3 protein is CASTPGLAGQNYEQYF. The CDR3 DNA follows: TGCGCCAGCACCCCGGGACTAGCGGGTCAAAACTACGAGCAGTACTTC.

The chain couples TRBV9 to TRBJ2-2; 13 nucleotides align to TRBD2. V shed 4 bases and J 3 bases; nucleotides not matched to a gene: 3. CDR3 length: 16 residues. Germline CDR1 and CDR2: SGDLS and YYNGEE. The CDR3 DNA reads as TGTGCCAGCAGCAGAGGACTAGCGGGAGACACCGGGGAGCTGTTTTTT. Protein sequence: CASSRGLAGDTGELFF.

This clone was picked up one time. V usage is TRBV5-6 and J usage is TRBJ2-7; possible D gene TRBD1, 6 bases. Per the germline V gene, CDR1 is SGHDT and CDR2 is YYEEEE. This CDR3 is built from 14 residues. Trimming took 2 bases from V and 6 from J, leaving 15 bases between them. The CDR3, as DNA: TGTGCCAGCAGCTTACAGACAGGCCTGGGCGAGCAGTACTTC. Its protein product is CASSLQTGLGEQYF.

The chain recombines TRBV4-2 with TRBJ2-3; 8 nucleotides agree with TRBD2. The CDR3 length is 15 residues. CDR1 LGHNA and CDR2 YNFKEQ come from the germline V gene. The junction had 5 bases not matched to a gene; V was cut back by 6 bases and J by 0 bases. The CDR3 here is CASRGSSGSTDTQYF. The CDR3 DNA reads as TGTGCCAGCAGAGGCTCTAGCGGGAGCACAGATACGCAGTATTTT.

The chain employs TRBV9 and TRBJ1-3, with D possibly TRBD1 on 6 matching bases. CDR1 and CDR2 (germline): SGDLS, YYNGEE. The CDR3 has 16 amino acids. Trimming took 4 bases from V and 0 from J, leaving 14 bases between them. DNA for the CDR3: TGTGCCAGCAGCAAGACAGGACCGTACTCTGGAAACACCATATATTTT. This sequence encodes CASSKTGPYSGNTIYF.

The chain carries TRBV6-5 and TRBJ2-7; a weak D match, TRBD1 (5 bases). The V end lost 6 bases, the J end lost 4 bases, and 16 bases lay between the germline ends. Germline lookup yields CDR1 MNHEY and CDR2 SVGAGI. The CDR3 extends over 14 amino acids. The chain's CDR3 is CASSRTRRTYEQYF. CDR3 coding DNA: TGTGCCAGCAGCCGGACAAGGAGAACTTACGAGCAGTACTTC.

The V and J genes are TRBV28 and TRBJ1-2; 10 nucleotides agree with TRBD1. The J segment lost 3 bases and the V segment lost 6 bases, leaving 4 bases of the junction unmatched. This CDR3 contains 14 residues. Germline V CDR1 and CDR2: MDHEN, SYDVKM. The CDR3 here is CASRATGGYYGYTF. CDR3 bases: TGTGCCAGCAGGGCGACAGGGGGCTACTATGGCTACACCTTC.

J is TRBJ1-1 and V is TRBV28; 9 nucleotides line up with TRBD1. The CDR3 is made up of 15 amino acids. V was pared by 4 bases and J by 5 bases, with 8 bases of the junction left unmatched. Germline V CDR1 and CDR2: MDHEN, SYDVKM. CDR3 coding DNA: TGTGCCAGCAGTTCCCCACAGGGGGCGGGAACTGAAGCTTTCTTT. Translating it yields CASSSPQGAGTEAFF.

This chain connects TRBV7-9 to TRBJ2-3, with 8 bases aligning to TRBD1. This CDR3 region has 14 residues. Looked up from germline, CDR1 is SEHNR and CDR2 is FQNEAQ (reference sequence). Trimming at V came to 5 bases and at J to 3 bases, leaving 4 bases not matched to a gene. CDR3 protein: CASSTGTGTDTQYF. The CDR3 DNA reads TGTGCCAGCAGCACTGGGACAGGAACAGATACGCAGTATTTT.

CDR3 sequence: CASSLLSRMNTEAFF. CDR3 DNA sequence: TGTGCCAGCAGTTTATTGAGCAGGATGAACACTGAAGCTTTCTTT. This sequence joins TRBV27 and TRBJ1-1; D gene ambiguous. Per the germline V gene, CDR1 is MNHEY and CDR2 is SMNVEV (reference sequence). V lost 1 base and J lost 0, with 9 bases in between. There are 15 residues in the CDR3.

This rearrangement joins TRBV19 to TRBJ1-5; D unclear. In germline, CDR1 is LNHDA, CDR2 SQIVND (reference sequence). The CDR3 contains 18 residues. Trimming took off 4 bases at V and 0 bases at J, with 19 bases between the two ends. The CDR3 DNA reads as TGTGCCAGTAGTAACAGCCTCCAGCCTACGATTAGCAATCAGCCCCAGCATTTT. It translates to CASSNSLQPTISNQPQHF.

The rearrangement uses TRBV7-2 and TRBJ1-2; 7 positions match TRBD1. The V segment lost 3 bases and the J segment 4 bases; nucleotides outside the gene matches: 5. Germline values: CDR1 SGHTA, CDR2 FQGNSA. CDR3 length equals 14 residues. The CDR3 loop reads CASSLTGIGYGYTF. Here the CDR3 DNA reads TGTGCCAGCAGCTTGACAGGGATAGGCTATGGCTACACCTTC.